Below, 14 T cell receptor beta chains from the same sample are listed, as sequenced in a study of identical twins (dated by TCRdb to 2015 to 2016). The protocol used for the library was 5' RACE. Sequencing took place on an Illumina HiSeq 2000. The public reads were run again by TCRdb, first through fastp at Q25 and then through MiXCR, and only productive beta chains were kept. Rows with a matching CDR3 protein are joined into one entry that keeps the most common DNA and genes. The sample profile shows 200,000 to 250,000 distinct CDR3 sequences; under 12% of them were found once. Approximately 9.1% of the sample is taken by the ten largest. The sequenced sample was memory T cells sorted from blood. This specimen's cell subset or site label, per the study, means: CD45RO+ enriched T cells. The receptor set was obtained from a man in his forties or fifties in good health.

This clonotype was counted at least ten times. This chain joins TRBV6-1 and TRBJ2-7, with D possibly being TRBD1 (5 bases). The V gene's germline CDR1 is MNHNS and CDR2 SASEGT. The CDR3 consists of 14 residues. V lost 6 bases and J lost 2, with 14 bases in between. DNA of the CDR3: TGTGCCAGCAGGCGATTTCAGGGCACCTACGAGCAGTACTTC. It is translated as CASRRFQGTYEQYF.

V and J are TRBV30 and TRBJ2-2, with TRBD2 matching over 14 bases. With 0 bases clipped from V and 3 bases from J, the junction kept 3 bases outside the gene matches. Germline values: CDR1 GTSNPN, CDR2 SVGIG (reference sequence). CDR3 length equals 17 residues. In DNA, the CDR3 is TGTGCCTGGAGTGTCTGGACTAGCGGGAGGCACACCGGGGAGCTGTTTTTT. It yields the protein CAWSVWTSGRHTGELFF.

The sample holds a few counts of this clonotype. The rearrangement joins TRBV5-1 to TRBJ1-1, with TRBD1 as a possible D gene (6 bases). V lost 3 bases, J lost 3 bases, and 15 bases lay in between. The CDR3 is 15 amino acids. CDR1 and CDR2 from the germline V gene are SGHRS and YFSETQ. The CDR3 coding sequence is TGCGCCAGCAGCTCGGGGGTGGGGGCGGACACTGAAGCTTTCTTT. It codes for CASSSGVGADTEAFF.

In the case of this clonotype: Its ends do not fully match the called genes, so a read error is possible. The chain employs TRBV5-1 and TRBJ2-2; 7 bases line up with TRBD1. The CDR3 consists of 15 residues. Germline loops: CDR1 SGHRS, CDR2 YFSETQ. The CDR3 is CASCFETGYTGELFF. CDR3 coding DNA: TGCGCCAGCTGCTTTGAGACAGGGTACACCGGGGAGCTGTTTTTT.

The table lists this clonotype with many counts. V gene TRBV7-8 combines with J gene TRBJ1-5, with D unclear. Germline assignment: CDR1 SGHVS and CDR2 FQNEAQ. Trimming stripped 0 bases from V and 0 bases from J, with 6 bases between. The CDR3 is made up of 15 amino acids. The CDR3 here is CASSLARNSNQPQHF. CDR3 sequence (DNA): TGTGCCAGCAGCTTAGCGCGCAATAGCAATCAGCCCCAGCATTTT.

The table lists this clonotype with many counts. The rearrangement uses TRBV29-1 and TRBJ2-7, with a tentative D call TRBD2 (5 bases). CDR1 SQVTM and CDR2 ANQGSEA come from the germline V gene. This CDR3 contains 12 residues. Trimming took 4 bases from V and 6 from J, leaving 13 bases between them. DNA of the CDR3: TGCAGCGTTGGCCGACGCGAGGGCGAGCAGTACTTC. The encoded protein is CSVGRREGEQYF.

This clonotype was seen at least ten times. This rearrangement joins TRBV6-5 to TRBJ2-2, with D possibly matching TRBD1 (6 bases). V shed 1 base and J shed 5 bases, with 8 bases lying between them. The CDR3 has 14 amino acids. CDR1 MNHEY and CDR2 SVGAGI come from the germline V gene. The CDR3 bases are TGTGCCAGCAGTTACTTCAGGGGAACCGGGGAGCTGTTTTTT. Amino acids: CASSYFRGTGELFF.

This clonotype was observed at least ten times. The chain carries TRBV7-3 and TRBJ2-1, with 11 bases identical to TRBD2. From germline, CDR1 is SGHTA and CDR2 FQGTGA. The J segment lost 0 bases and the V segment lost 5 bases, leaving 6 bases of the junction unmatched. This CDR3 comprises 17 residues. DNA for the CDR3: TGTGCCAGCAGCCCCTTGGGACTAGCGGCCTCCTACAATGAGCAGTTCTTC. Translation gives CASSPLGLAASYNEQFF. The variable domain in full, with the rest retrieved from reference TRBV7-3 and TRBJ2-1, is GAGVSQTPSNKVTEKGKYVELRCDPISGHTALYWYRQSLGQGPEFLIYFQGTGAADDSGLPNDRFFAVRPEGSVSTLKIQRTERGDSAVYLCASSPLGLAASYNEQFFGPGTRLTVL.

The chain couples TRBV15 to TRBJ1-4; D is uncertain. CDR3 length: 15 amino acids. Germline V gene sequence: CDR1 LNHNV, CDR2 YYDKDF (reference sequence). V gave up 5 bases and J gave up 7 bases, with 17 bases separating them. The CDR3 reads CATSQAREWGEKLFF. The DNA of the CDR3 is TGTGCCACCAGCCAAGCCCGGGAGTGGGGTGAAAAACTGTTTTTT.

This clonotype showed up just a few times. The J gene is TRBJ1-1, the V gene TRBV29-1; D is unresolved. The V end was cut by 7 bases, the J end by 13 bases, with 22 bases between. The CDR3 loop spans 12 amino acids. Germline CDR1 SQVTM, CDR2 ANQGSEA. The DNA of the CDR3 is TGCAGCGGACGTATAGAGACTGAAGGTGGTTTCTTT. It is translated as CSGRIETEGGFF.

Comments on this clonotype: The conserved phenylalanine or tryptophan is not found at the CDR3 terminus, so this likely reflects a read error. The chain combines TRBV11-2 with TRBJ2-7; tentative D call: TRBD2 (5 bases). The ends were cut back, 5 bases at V and 2 bases at J, with 13 bases in the middle. The germline V gene encodes CDR1 SGHAT and CDR2 FQNNGV. The CDR3 sequence is 14 residues long. This chain's CDR3 is CASSLVSGAYEQYS. Written as DNA, the CDR3 is TGTGCCAGCAGCCTTGTGAGCGGAGCCTACGAGCAGTACTCC.

This clonotype appeared many times. The chain carries TRBV4-3 and TRBJ1-2; D is perhaps TRBD1 (6 bases). The CDR3 covers 16 residues. Trimming left V 1 base short and J 7 bases short, with 19 bases between. CDR1 LGHNA and CDR2 YSLEER come from the germline V gene. CDR3 sequence reads: CASSQGPGSGGPGYTF. In DNA, the CDR3 is TGCGCCAGCAGCCAAGGCCCTGGTTCCGGGGGGCCTGGCTACACCTTC.

In this sample, this clonotype turned up a few times. This chain links TRBV20-1 with TRBJ1-6; no clear D. The CDR3 has 15 amino acids. With 3 bases removed from V and 0 bases from J, the gap between germline ends came to 9 bases. Germline V gene sequence: CDR1 DFQATT, CDR2 SNEGSKA (reference sequence). CDR3 DNA: TGCAGTGCTAGTGTCCAAAGCTCCTATAATTCACCCCTCCACTTT. It translates to CSASVQSSYNSPLHF.

This clonotype was recorded only once. The gene calls are TRBV4-2 and TRBJ1-1, with D unclear. The CDR3 totals 15 residues. The V gene lost 0 bases and the J gene lost 5 bases, with 13 bases spanning the gap. The germline gives CDR1 LGHNA, CDR2 YNFKEQ. CDR3 in amino acids: CASSQELRKVTEAFF. CDR3 nucleotides: TGTGCCAGCAGCCAAGAGCTAAGAAAAGTAACTGAAGCTTTCTTT.